The sample holds a few counts of the clone carrying this TCR beta chain. Antigen: not known. This record belongs to a study of cytomegalovirus exposure and HLA in healthy donors. Whole-study findings and limits: Later genetic work tied a missense DCLRE1C variant to beta-chain V and J trimming. Fewer N-insertions (relative to the roughly 720-donor mean) were reportedly seen in an Asian-associated ancestry cluster in a later analysis.

The PCR was carried out with 60 Vbeta primers and 13 Jbeta primers. Data came from immunoSEQ multiplex PCR; TCRdb stores just in-frame clones and leaves some out. The sample has more than 80,000 clones; about 75% are singletons. With V trimmed by 5 bases and J by 5 bases, 9 bases remained unmatched. The CDR3 contains 16 residues. Germline assignment: CDR1 SGHTA and CDR2 FQGNSA. The chain uses TRBV7-2 and TRBJ1-1, with TRBD1 matching over 12 bases. The receptor was derived from a male donor in good health and CMV-seropositive. The sample was PBMCs. The CDR3 bases are TGTGCCAGCAGCCTGTCCCGGGACAGGGGGCGGACTGAAGCTTTCTTT. Its translation: CASSLSRDRGRTEAFF.